Listed here are 21 T cell receptor beta chains from one sample, sequenced in a study of T cell clones after liver transplantation. Assay used: immunoSEQ multiplex PCR; TCRdb lists only in-frame clones, some missing. The table has approximately 68,000 clones, roughly 80% seen once. This specimen consisted of CD4+ T cells from blood, obtained before liver transplant. These receptors were taken from a human donor who received a liver transplant.

The J gene is TRBJ2-6, the V gene TRBV9; TRBD1 is a possible D gene (8 bases). Between the trimmed V and J ends, which lost 4 bases and 2 bases, there was a span of 22 bases. The CDR3 covers 19 residues. Germline V lookup: CDR1 SGDLS, CDR2 YYNGEE. CDR3 DNA sequence: TGTGCCAGCAGCCCTCTCGGACAGGGAGGGCTGGCTGGGGCCAACGTCCTGACTTTC. Translating gives CASSPLGQGGLAGANVLTF.

The chain carries TRBV7-2 and TRBJ1-1, with D perhaps matching TRBD1 (5 bases). Trimming stripped 1 base from V and 5 bases from J, with 14 bases between. The CDR3 covers 15 residues. Germline V gene lookup returns CDR1 SGHTA and CDR2 FQGNSA. CDR3 protein: CASSLVGWGETEAFF. The CDR3 nucleotides read TGTGCCAGCAGCTTAGTAGGATGGGGGGAGACTGAAGCTTTCTTT.

This clone has just one count. The J gene is TRBJ2-4, the V gene TRBV5-1; D might be TRBD2 (7 bases). Trimming shortened V by 0 bases and J by 8 bases, and 12 bases separated the two germline ends. Germline V gene data show CDR1 as SGHRS and CDR2 as YFSETQ. The CDR3 runs 14 residues. Written as DNA, the CDR3 is TGCGCCAGCAGCTTGGGAGGGAGGGGGGACATTCAGTACTTC. Its translation is CASSLGGRGDIQYF.

The chain couples TRBV7-6 to TRBJ2-7; D may be TRBD1 or TRBD2 (5 bases each). The CDR3 loop spans 15 amino acids. Germline V CDR1 and CDR2: SGHVS, FNYEAQ. V gave up 5 bases and J gave up 4 bases, with 18 bases separating them. This CDR3 is CASSPRGTVAYEQYF. In DNA form, the CDR3 reads TGTGCCAGCAGCCCCCGAGGGACGGTGGCGTACGAGCAGTACTTC.

The chain uses TRBV19 and TRBJ2-3; 8 bases are shared with TRBD2. J lost 2 bases, V lost 5 bases, and 6 bases had no gene match. The CDR3 spans 15 residues. CDR1 and CDR2 from the germline V gene are LNHDA and SQIVND (reference sequence). The CDR3: CASSRLARLTDTQYF. As DNA, the CDR3 is TGTGCCAGTAGTCGACTAGCGAGACTCACAGATACGCAGTATTTT.

The rearrangement joins TRBV4-3 to TRBJ2-1; D not resolved. Germline CDR1 is LGHNA and CDR2 is YSLEER. Trimming removed 0 bases at V and 3 bases at J, with 9 bases between. This CDR3 region has 15 residues. In DNA form, the CDR3 reads TGCGCCAGCAGCCAAGATCTTAACTACTACAATGAGCAGTTCTTC. Translation: CASSQDLNYYNEQFF.

This chain joins TRBV18 and TRBJ1-5, with D hard to call. The CDR3 runs 15 residues. CDR1 is KGHSH, CDR2 LQKENI, per germline. Trimming left V 1 base short and J 2 bases short, with 9 bases between. CDR3 bases: TGTGCCAGCTCACCACTCGGGTTAGGCAATCAGCCCCAGCATTTT. Amino acid sequence: CASSPLGLGNQPQHF.

The rearrangement joins TRBV27 to TRBJ2-2; 8 bases are shared with TRBD2. The J segment lost 5 bases and the V segment lost 4 bases, leaving 9 bases of the junction unmatched. The CDR3 loop spans 16 amino acids. The germline CDR1 and CDR2 sequences are MNHEY and SMNVEV (reference sequence). CDR3 protein: CASSSWSGRGTGELFF. The CDR3 coding sequence is TGTGCCAGCAGTTCCTGGAGCGGGAGAGGTACCGGGGAGCTGTTTTTT.

The chain has TRBV4-3 and TRBJ1-1; perhaps TRBD1 as D (5 bases). Trimming shortened V by 5 bases and J by 4 bases, and 17 bases separated the two germline ends. The CDR3 is 15 amino acids. The germline V gene encodes CDR1 LGHNA and CDR2 YSLEER. In DNA, the CDR3 is TGCGCCAGCAGCATTGTACAGGTGAGGGGCACTGAAGCTTTCTTT. Protein sequence: CASSIVQVRGTEAFF.

V usage is TRBV6-9 and J usage is TRBJ2-1, with 8 bases aligning to TRBD2. The CDR3 is 16 residues long. V gave up 1 base and J gave up 6 bases; unmatched junction bases: 8. Looked up from germline, CDR1 is MNHGY and CDR2 is SVAAGI. The CDR3 DNA reads as TGTGCCAGCAGTTATTTTCTGCGGGAGGCCCCCAATGAGCAGTTCTTC. This sequence encodes CASSYFLREAPNEQFF.

CDR3 residues: CASSPRDKRNTGELFF. In DNA form, the CDR3 reads TGTGCCAGCAGCCCCCGGGACAAGAGGAACACCGGGGAGCTGTTTTTT. This rearrangement joins TRBV11-2 to TRBJ2-2; possibly TRBD1 for D (6 bases). The V gene lost 5 bases and the J gene lost 1 base, with 14 bases spanning the gap. The CDR3 has 16 amino acids. Germline loops: CDR1 SGHAT, CDR2 FQNNGV.

This sequence joins TRBV5-1 and TRBJ1-1, with TRBD1 matching over 8 bases. V lost 4 bases to trimming and J lost 4 bases; unmatched junction nucleotides: 6. Germline V CDR1 and CDR2: SGHRS, YFSETQ. The CDR3 contains 14 residues. Written as DNA, the CDR3 is TGCGCCAGCAGCGCGGACAGGGAGGCCACTGAAGCTTTCTTT. Amino acid sequence: CASSADREATEAFF. The complete variable domain, with remaining parts taken from reference TRBV5-1 and TRBJ1-1, reads KAGVTQTPRYLIKTRGQQVTLSCSPISGHRSVSWYQQTPGQGLQFLFEYFSETQRNKGNFPGRFSGRQFSNSRSEMNVSTLELGDSALYLCASSADREATEAFFGQGTRLTVV.

V and J are TRBV9 and TRBJ2-2, with 15 nucleotides matching TRBD2. CDR1 and CDR2 from the germline V gene are SGDLS and YYNGEE. The CDR3 contains 18 residues. V shed 4 bases and J 5 bases; nucleotides not matched to a gene: 9. Here the CDR3 DNA reads TGTGCCAGCAGCCCTTCAGGACTAGCGGGAGGGCGAACCGGGGAGCTGTTTTTT. It codes for CASSPSGLAGGRTGELFF.

The J gene is TRBJ2-4, the V gene TRBV10-2; D may be TRBD1 (6 bases). With 6 bases removed from V and 0 bases from J, the gap between germline ends came to 12 bases. This CDR3 is 15 amino acids long. CDR1 and CDR2 from the germline V gene are WSHSY and SAAADI. The CDR3 spells CASSPDSLAKNIQYF. DNA for the CDR3: TGCGCCAGCAGCCCGGACAGTTTAGCCAAAAACATTCAGTACTTC.

The genes are TRBV18 and TRBJ1-1; D may be TRBD1 (5 bases). The CDR3 is made up of 13 amino acids. CDR1 is KGHSH, CDR2 LQKENI, per germline. The ends were cut back, 1 base at V and 7 bases at J, with 10 bases in the middle. This CDR3 reads CASSPLDSVEAFF. The CDR3, as DNA: TGTGCCAGCTCACCACTCGACAGTGTTGAAGCTTTCTTT.

The V call is TRBV27, the J call TRBJ2-7; 10 bases map to TRBD2. Germline V CDR1 and CDR2: MNHEY, SMNVEV (reference sequence). The CDR3 is 15 residues long. V dropped 4 bases and J dropped 5; count of bases not matched to a gene: 8. CDR3 DNA: TGTGCCAGCAGTTCACCGGGACTAGCGATCAACGAGCAGTACTTC. It is translated as CASSSPGLAINEQYF.

The J gene is TRBJ1-1, the V gene TRBV20-1; a weak D match, TRBD1 (6 bases). Trimming removed 7 bases at V and 2 bases at J, with 8 bases between. The CDR3 runs to 11 residues. Germline CDR1 DFQATT, CDR2 SNEGSKA (reference sequence). CDR3 protein: CSEDSNTEAFF. The DNA for the CDR3 is TGCAGTGAGGACAGCAACACTGAAGCTTTCTTT.

The rearrangement joins TRBV7-8 to TRBJ1-1; possibly TRBD1 for D (5 bases). The CDR3 totals 18 residues. Germline V CDR1 and CDR2: SGHVS, FQNEAQ. Trimming took off 4 bases at V and 2 bases at J, with 23 bases between the two ends. The CDR3 loop is CASSWGPSQGTLNTEAFF. The DNA of the CDR3 is TGTGCCAGCAGCTGGGGACCGTCTCAGGGTACCCTTAACACTGAAGCTTTCTTT.

The chain is built from TRBV10-3 and TRBJ1-5, with unresolved D. This CDR3 region has 14 residues. CDR1 and CDR2 (germline): ENHRY, SYGVKD. V was shortened by 3 bases and J by 3 bases, with 9 bases between the two germline ends. The CDR3 spells CAISDGLNNQPQHF. CDR3 in DNA: TGTGCCATCAGTGATGGGCTGAACAATCAGCCCCAGCATTTT.

The chain carries TRBV18 and TRBJ1-5; no firm D call. Germline V gives CDR1 KGHSH, CDR2 LQKENI. The CDR3 runs 15 residues. Trimming pared 3 bases from V and 6 bases from J, leaving 15 bases between. The CDR3 reads CASSPSTSQAQPQHF. Written as DNA, the CDR3 is TGTGCCAGCTCACCTTCGACCAGCCAAGCTCAGCCCCAGCATTTT.

V gene TRBV19 combines with J gene TRBJ1-2, with a weak D call TRBD1 (6 bases). Germline V CDR1 and CDR2: LNHDA, SQIVND (reference sequence). This CDR3 is built from 15 residues. Trimming cost V 3 bases and J 4 bases, with 15 bases left between them. CDR3 in DNA: TGTGCCAGTAGTATGACAGGTTTCATTCGCTATGGCTACACCTTC. Amino acid sequence: CASSMTGFIRYGYTF.